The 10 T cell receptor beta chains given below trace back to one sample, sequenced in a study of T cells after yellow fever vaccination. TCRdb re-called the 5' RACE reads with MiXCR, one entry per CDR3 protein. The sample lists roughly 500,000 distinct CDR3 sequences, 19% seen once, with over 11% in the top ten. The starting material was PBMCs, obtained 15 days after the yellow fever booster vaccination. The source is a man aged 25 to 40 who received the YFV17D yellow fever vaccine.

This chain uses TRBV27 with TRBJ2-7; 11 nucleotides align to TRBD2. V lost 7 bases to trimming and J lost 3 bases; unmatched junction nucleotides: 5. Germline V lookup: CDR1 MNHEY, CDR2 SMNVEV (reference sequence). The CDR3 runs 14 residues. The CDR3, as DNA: TGTGCCAGCAAAGGGACTAGCGGAGTCTACGAGCAGTACTTC. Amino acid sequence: CASKGTSGVYEQYF.

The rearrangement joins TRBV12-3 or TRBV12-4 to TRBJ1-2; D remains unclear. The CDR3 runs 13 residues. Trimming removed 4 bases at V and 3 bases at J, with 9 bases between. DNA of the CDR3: TGTGCCAGCAGTTCTCCATTATACTATGGCTACACCTTC. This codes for CASSSPLYYGYTF.

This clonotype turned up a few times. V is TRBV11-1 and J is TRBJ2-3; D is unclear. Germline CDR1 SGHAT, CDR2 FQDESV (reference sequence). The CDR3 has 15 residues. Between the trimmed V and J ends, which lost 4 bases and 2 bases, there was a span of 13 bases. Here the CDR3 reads CASSSQSGTTDTQYF. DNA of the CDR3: TGTGCCAGCAGCTCCCAGTCAGGAACCACAGATACGCAGTATTTT.

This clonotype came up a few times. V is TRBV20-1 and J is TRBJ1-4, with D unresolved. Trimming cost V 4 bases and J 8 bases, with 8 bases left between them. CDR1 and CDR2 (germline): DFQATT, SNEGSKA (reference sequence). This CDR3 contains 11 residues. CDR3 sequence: CSAMSREKLFF. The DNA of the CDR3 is TGCAGTGCTATGTCCAGGGAAAAACTGTTTTTT.

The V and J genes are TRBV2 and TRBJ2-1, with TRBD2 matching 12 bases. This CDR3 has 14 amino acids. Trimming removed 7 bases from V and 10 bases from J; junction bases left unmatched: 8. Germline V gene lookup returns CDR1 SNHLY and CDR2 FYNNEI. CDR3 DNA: TGTGCCAGCACAAGGGGGACTAGCGGGTGGGAGCAGTTCTTC. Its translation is CASTRGTSGWEQFF.

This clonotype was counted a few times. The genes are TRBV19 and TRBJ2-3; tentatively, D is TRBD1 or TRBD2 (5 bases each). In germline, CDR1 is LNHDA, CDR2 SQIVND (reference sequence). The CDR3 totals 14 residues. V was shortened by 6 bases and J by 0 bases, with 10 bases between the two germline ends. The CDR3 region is CASRHRTSTDTQYF. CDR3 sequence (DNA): TGTGCCAGTAGACACAGGACTAGCACAGATACGCAGTATTTT.

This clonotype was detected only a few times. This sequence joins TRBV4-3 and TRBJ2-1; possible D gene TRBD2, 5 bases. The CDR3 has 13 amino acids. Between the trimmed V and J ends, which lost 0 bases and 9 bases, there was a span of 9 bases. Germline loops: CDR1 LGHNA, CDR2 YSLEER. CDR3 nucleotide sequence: TGCGCCAGCAGCCAAGATTTGGCGGGTGAGCAGTTCTTC. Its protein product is CASSQDLAGEQFF.

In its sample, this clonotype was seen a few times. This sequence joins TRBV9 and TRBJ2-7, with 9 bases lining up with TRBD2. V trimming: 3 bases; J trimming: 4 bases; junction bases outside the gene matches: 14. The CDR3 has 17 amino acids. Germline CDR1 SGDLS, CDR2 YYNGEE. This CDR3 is CASSALAGGKTTYEQYF. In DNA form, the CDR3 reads TGTGCCAGCAGCGCCCTCGCGGGAGGGAAAACCACGTACGAGCAGTACTTC.

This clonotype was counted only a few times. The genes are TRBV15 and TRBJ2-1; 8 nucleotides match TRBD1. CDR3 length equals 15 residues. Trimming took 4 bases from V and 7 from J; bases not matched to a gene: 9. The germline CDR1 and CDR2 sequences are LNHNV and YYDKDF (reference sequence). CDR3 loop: CATSKKTTGGNEQFF. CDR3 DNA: TGTGCCACCAGCAAGAAAACAACAGGGGGGAATGAGCAGTTCTTC.

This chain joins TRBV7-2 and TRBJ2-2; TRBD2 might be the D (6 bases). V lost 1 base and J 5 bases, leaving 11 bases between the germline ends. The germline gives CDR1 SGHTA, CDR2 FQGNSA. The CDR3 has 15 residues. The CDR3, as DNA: TGTGCCAGCAGCTTAGTACGGGGGAGAACCGGGGAGCTGTTTTTT. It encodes CASSLVRGRTGELFF.